This T cell receptor (beta chain) was captured in a study of blood T cell repertoires in COVID-19. Authors' methods: Amplification of reference gene primers was used by the study to estimate nucleated cell counts. Here immunoSEQ multiplex PCR was the method, and the copy in TCRdb shows in-frame clones only, minus some. That table supplies the V and J calls and clone size; D and trimming were determined from the DNA. This table has approximately 76,000 clones, 86% appearing once. The clonotype comes from a woman aged 55-70 years with acute or convalescent COVID-19. Sequenced input: peripheral blood.

The CDR3 nucleotides read TGTGCCAGCAGCCCACTAGCGGAGTACAATGAGCAGTTCTTC. It specifies CASSPLAEYNEQFF. V is TRBV3-1 (or the pseudogene TRBV3-2) and J is TRBJ2-1, with TRBD2 identical over 8 bases. CDR1 and CDR2 from the germline V gene are LGHDT and YNNKEL (reference sequence). The CDR3 has 14 amino acids. The J segment lost 4 bases and the V segment lost 4 bases, leaving 3 bases of the junction unmatched.